This T cell receptor (beta chain) stems from a study of T cells in Graves' hyperthyroidism and ophthalmopathy. General study results and limits: Most expanded thyroid clonotypes above 0.001 also appeared in blood. The model's output predicted ophthalmopathy at a median of about 6.5 months prior to onset.

Concerning this clonotype itself: What it recognizes is unknown.

The length of the CDR3 is 16 residues. V was trimmed by 4 bases and J by 1 base, leaving 15 bases between them. Germline CDR1 SGHNT, CDR2 YYREEE (reference sequence). The investigators amplified TCR beta CDR3 regions from RNA transcripts. The study used the HTBI primer set for a first-round RT-PCR of the TCR CDR3. TCRdb re-called the multiplex PCR reads with MiXCR, one entry per CDR3 protein. The data hold 600,000 or so distinct CDR3 sequences, with 15% to 20% observed a single time. Disease duration under 2 months; hyperthyroidism patients were aged 18 to 65. For the diagnoses, clinical symptoms, serum thyroxine and TRAb, thyroid ultrasound and orbital computed tomography were used.

The TCR sequence derives from a young woman with Graves' hyperthyroidism. Sequencing was performed on blood. The rearrangement uses TRBV5-4 and TRBJ2-1; perhaps TRBD1 as D (6 bases). CDR3 residues: CASSIGQPFSYNEQFF. CDR3 DNA: TGTGCCAGCAGCATAGGACAGCCTTTTTCCTACAATGAGCAGTTCTTC.